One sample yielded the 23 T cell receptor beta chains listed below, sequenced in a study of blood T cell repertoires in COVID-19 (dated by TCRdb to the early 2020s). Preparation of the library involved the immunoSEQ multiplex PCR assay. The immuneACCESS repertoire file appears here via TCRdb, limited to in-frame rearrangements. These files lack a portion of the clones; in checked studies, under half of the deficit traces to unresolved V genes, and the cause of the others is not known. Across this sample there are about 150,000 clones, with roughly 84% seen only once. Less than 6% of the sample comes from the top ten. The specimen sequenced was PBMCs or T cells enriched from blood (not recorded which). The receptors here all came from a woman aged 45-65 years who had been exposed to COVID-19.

The CDR3 sequence is CASSAGTAHQPQHF. The CDR3 nucleotides read TGTGCCAGCAGTGCGGGGACAGCCCATCAGCCCCAGCATTTT. V gene TRBV2 combines with J gene TRBJ1-5; TRBD1 matches at 7 bases. Germline-derived CDR1 and CDR2 are SNHLY and FYNNEI. This CDR3 is 14 amino acids long. V lost 4 bases, J lost 5 bases, and 5 bases stayed unmatched.

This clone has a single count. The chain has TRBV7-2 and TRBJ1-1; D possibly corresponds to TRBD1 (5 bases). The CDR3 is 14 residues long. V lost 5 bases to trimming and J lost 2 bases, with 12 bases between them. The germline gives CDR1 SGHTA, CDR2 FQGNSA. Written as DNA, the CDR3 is TGTGCCAGCAGCGCCTTCACAGGAAACACTGAAGCTTTCTTT. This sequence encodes CASSAFTGNTEAFF. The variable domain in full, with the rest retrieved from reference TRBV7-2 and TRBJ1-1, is GAGVSQSPSNKVTEKGKDVELRCDPISGHTALYWYRQSLGQGLEFLIYFQGNSAPDKSGLPSDRFSAERTGGSVSTLTIQRTQQEDSAVYLCASSAFTGNTEAFFGQGTRLTVV.

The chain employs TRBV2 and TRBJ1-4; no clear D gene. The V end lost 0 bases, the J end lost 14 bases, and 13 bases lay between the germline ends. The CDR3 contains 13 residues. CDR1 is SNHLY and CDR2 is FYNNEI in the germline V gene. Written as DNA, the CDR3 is TGTGCCAGCAGTGAAGCGGCGGAGGGAGGGCTGTTTTTT. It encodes CASSEAAEGGLFF.

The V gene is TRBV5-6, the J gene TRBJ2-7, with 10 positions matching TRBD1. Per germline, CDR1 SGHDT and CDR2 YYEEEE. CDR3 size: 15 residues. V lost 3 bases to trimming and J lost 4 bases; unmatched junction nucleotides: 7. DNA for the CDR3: TGTGCCAGCAGCTCTTATGGGACAGGGGAATACGAGCAGTACTTC. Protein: CASSSYGTGEYEQYF.

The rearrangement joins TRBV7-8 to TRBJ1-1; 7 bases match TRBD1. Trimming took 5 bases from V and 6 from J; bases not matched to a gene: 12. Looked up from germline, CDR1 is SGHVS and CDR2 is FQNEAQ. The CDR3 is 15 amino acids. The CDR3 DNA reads TGTGCCAGCAGCGGGCCCACAGGGGCCAGAGCTGAAGCTTTCTTT. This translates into CASSGPTGARAEAFF.

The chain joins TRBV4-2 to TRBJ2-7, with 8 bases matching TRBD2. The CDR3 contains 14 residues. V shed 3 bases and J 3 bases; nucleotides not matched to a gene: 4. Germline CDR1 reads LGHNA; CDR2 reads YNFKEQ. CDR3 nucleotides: TGTGCCAGCAGCCAGCTAGCGGGTGACTACGAGCAGTACTTC. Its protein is CASSQLAGDYEQYF.

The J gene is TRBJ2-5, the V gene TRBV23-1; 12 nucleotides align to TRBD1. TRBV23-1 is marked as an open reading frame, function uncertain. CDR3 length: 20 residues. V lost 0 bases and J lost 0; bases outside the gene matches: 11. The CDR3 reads CASSQSAGQGAAGYQETQYF. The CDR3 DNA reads TGCGCCAGCAGTCAATCGGCGGGACAGGGGGCAGCTGGTTACCAAGAGACCCAGTACTTC.

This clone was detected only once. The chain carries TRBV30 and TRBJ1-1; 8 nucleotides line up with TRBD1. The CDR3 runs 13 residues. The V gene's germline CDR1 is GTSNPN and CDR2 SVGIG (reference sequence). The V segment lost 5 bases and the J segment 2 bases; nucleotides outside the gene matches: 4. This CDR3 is CAWGTGGNTEAFF. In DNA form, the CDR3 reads TGTGCCTGGGGCACAGGGGGTAACACTGAAGCTTTCTTT.

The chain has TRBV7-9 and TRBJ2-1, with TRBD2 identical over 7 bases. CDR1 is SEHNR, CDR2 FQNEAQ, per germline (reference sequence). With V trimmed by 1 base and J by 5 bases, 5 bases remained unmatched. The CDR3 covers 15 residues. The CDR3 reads CASSLGGLENNEQFF. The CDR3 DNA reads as TGTGCCAGCAGCTTAGGCGGACTAGAGAACAATGAGCAGTTCTTC.

For the CDR3, the DNA is TGTGCCATCAGCCCGGACAGCACGGGTGGCTACACCTTC. Its translation is CAISPDSTGGYTF. This rearrangement joins TRBV10-3 to TRBJ1-2; D possibly corresponds to TRBD1 (6 bases). The CDR3 extends over 13 amino acids. V lost 6 bases and J 7 bases, leaving 15 bases between the germline ends. Germline CDR1 is ENHRY and CDR2 is SYGVKD.

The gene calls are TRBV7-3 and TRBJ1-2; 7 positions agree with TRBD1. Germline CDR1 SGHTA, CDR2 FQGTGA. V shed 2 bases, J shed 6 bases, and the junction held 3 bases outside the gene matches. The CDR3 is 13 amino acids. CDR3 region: CASSLGGTDGYTF. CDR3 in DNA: TGTGCCAGCAGCTTAGGTGGGACAGATGGCTACACCTTC.

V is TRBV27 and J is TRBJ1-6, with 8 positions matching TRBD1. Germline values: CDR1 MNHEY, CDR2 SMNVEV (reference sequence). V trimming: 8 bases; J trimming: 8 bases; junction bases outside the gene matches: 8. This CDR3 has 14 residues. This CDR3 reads CASPQGETDSPLHF. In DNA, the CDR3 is TGTGCCAGCCCACAGGGGGAGACGGATTCACCCCTCCACTTT.

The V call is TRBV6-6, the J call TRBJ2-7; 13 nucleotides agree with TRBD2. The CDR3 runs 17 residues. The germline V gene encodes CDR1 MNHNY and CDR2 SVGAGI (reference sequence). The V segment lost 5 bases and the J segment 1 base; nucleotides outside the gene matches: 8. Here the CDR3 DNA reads TGTGCCAGCAGTCTAACTAGCGGGAGGGTTTATTCCTACGAGCAGTACTTC. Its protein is CASSLTSGRVYSYEQYF.

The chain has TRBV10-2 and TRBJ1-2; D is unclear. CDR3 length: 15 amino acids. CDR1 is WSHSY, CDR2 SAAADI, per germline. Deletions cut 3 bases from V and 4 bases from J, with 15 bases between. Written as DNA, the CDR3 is TGCGCCAGCAGTGAAACTTGGGGAGGCGGCTATGGCTACACCTTC. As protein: CASSETWGGGYGYTF.

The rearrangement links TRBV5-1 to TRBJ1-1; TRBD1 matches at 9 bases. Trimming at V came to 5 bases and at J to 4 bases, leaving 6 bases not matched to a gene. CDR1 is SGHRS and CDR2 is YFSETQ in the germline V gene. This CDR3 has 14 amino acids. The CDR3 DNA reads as TGCGCCAGCAGAGGGACAGGGAGGGTCACTGAAGCTTTCTTT. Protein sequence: CASRGTGRVTEAFF.

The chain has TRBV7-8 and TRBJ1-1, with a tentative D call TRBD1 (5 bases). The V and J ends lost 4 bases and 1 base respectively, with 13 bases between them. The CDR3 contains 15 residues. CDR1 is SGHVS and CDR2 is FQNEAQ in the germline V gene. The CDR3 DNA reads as TGTGCCAGCAGCTCCCCCGGAAGGGGGAACACTGAAGCTTTCTTT. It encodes CASSSPGRGNTEAFF.

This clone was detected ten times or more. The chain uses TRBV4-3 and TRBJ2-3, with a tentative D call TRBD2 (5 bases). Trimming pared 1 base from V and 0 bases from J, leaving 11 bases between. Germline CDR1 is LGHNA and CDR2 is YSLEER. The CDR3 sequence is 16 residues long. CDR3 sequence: CASSQVGGASTDTQYF. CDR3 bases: TGCGCCAGCAGCCAAGTAGGAGGAGCTAGCACAGATACGCAGTATTTT.

CDR3 coding DNA: TGTGCCAGCTCACCAGGCAGGTCTCTGAACACTGAAGCTTTCTTT. This sequence encodes CASSPGRSLNTEAFF. The chain is built from TRBV18 and TRBJ1-1; D gene uncertain. Germline lookup yields CDR1 KGHSH and CDR2 LQKENI. CDR3 length equals 15 residues. V lost 2 bases, J lost 0 bases, and 10 bases lay in between.

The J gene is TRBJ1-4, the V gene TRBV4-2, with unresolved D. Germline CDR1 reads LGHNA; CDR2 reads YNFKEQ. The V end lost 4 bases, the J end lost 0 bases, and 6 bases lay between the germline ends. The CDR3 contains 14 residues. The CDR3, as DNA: TGTGCCAGCAGCCTCTCTGCAACTAATGAAAAACTGTTTTTT. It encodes CASSLSATNEKLFF.

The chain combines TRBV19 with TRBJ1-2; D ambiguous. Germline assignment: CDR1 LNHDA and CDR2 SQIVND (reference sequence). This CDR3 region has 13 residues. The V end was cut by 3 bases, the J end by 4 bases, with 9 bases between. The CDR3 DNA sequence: TGTGCCAGTAGTATTAGTGGCGGCTATGGCTACACCTTC. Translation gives CASSISGGYGYTF.

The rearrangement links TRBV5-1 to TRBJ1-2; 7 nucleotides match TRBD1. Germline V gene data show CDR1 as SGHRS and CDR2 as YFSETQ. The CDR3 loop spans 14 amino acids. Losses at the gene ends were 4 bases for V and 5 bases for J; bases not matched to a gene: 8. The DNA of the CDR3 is TGCGCCAGCAGCACCGGGACAGCAGATTATGGCTACACCTTC. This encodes CASSTGTADYGYTF.

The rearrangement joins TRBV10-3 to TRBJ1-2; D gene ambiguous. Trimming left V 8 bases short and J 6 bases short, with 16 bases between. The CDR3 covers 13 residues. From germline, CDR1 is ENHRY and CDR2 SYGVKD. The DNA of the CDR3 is TGTGCCATCGAGGACGGGCGGGTGGATGGCTACACCTTC. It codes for CAIEDGRVDGYTF.

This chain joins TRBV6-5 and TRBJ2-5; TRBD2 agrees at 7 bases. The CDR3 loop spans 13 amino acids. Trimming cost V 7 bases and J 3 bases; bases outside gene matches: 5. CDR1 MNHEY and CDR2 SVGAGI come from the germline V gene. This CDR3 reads CASKGAGEETQYF. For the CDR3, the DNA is TGTGCCAGCAAGGGTGCGGGAGAAGAGACCCAGTACTTC.